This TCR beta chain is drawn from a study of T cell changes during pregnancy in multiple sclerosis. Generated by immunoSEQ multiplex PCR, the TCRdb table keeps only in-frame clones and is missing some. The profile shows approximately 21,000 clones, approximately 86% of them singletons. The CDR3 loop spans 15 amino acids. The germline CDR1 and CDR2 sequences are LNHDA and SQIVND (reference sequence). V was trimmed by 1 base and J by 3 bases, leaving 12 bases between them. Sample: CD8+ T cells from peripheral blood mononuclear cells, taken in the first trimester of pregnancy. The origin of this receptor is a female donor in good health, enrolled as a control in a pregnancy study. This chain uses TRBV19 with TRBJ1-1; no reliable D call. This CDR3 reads CASSIGAWVDTEAFF. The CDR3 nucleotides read TGTGCCAGTAGTATAGGGGCCTGGGTGGACACTGAAGCTTTCTTT.